This TCR beta chain was observed in a study of blood T cell repertoires in COVID-19. This clone turned up a few times. Some clones are missing from TCRdb's copy, which holds only in-frame ones; the method was immunoSEQ multiplex PCR. The data hold 200,000 to 300,000 clones, with approximately 88% observed a single time. This CDR3 is 13 amino acids long. Trimming shortened V by 6 bases and J by 7 bases, and 13 bases separated the two germline ends. Participants were aged roughly 18 to 100 years from about two dozen US areas. In assigning cohorts, the study relied on participant-reported clinical history.

V gene TRBV12-3 or TRBV12-4 combines with J gene TRBJ1-3; a possible D gene is TRBD1 (5 bases). The receptor comes from a woman aged 35 to 49 with acute COVID-19. Material: PBMCs or T cells enriched from blood (not recorded which). CDR3 region: CASSLPGGNTIYF. The CDR3 nucleotides are TGTGCCAGCAGCCTACCGGGGGGGAACACCATATATTTT.